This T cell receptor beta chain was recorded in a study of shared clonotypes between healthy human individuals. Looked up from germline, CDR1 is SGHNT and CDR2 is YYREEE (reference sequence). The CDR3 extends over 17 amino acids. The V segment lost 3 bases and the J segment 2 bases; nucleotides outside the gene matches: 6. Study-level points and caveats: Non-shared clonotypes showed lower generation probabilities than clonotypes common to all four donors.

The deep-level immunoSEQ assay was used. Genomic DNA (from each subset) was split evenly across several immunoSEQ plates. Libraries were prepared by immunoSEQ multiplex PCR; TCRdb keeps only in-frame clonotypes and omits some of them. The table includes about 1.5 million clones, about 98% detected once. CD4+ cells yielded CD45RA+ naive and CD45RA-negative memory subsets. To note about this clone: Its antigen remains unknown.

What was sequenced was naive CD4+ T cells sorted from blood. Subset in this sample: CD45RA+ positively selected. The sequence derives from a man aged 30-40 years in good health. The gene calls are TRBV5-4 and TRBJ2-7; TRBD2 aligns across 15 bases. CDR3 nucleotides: TGTGCCAGCAGCTGGACTAGCGGGAGGGACCTGGCCTACGAGCAGTACTTC. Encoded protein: CASSWTSGRDLAYEQYF.